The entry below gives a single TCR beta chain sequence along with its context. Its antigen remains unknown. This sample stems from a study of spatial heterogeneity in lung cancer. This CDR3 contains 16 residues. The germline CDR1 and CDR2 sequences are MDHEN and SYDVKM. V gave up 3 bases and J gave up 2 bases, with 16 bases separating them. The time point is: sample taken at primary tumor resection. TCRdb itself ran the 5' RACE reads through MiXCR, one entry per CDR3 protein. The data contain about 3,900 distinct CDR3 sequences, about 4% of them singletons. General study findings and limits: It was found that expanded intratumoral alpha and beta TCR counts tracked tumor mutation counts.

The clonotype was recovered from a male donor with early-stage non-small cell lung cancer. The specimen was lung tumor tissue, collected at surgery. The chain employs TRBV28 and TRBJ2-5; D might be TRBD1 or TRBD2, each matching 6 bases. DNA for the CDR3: TGTGCCAGCAGTTTCCGGGGGCGGGCAGCACAAGAGACCCAGTACTTC. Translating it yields CASSFRGRAAQETQYF.